This T cell receptor (beta chain) was recorded in a study of CD8+CD57+ T cells in acquired aplastic anemia. Study in general: DNA per sorted CD4+ or CD8+ sample ranged roughly 0.19 to 30 ug, averaging about 2.9 ug. Points from the study as a whole: The study identified 25 to 30 CD8+ CDR3 sequences shared by patients and controls. Between the patient and control groups, CD8+ Simpson's diversity did not differ significantly.

Looked up from germline, CDR1 is SNHLY and CDR2 is FYNNEI. CDR3 length equals 15 residues. Trimming removed 8 bases from V and 1 base from J, with 16 bases in between. This clonotype was seen a handful of times. Its antigen is not known. CD8+CD57+ cell expansion had been shown by flow cytometry in patients chosen for sequencing. A severe acquired aplastic anemia diagnosis applied to all patients. CDR3 and TCR beta VDJ profiling relied on a genomic DNA template. TCRdb passed the reads through MiXCR, listing each CDR3 protein once. The sample records about 190,000 distinct CDR3 sequences, less than 60% being singletons.

The clonotype originates from a human donor with aplastic anemia. The rearrangement links TRBV2 to TRBJ2-3; D is ambiguous. The source material was sorted CD4+, CD8+, or CD8+CD57+ T cells (not recorded which) from PBMCs. The CDR3 coding sequence is TGTGCCAGCTCACCAAGGTTGTCGGGCACAGATACGCAGTATTTT. Its protein is CASSPRLSGTDTQYF.